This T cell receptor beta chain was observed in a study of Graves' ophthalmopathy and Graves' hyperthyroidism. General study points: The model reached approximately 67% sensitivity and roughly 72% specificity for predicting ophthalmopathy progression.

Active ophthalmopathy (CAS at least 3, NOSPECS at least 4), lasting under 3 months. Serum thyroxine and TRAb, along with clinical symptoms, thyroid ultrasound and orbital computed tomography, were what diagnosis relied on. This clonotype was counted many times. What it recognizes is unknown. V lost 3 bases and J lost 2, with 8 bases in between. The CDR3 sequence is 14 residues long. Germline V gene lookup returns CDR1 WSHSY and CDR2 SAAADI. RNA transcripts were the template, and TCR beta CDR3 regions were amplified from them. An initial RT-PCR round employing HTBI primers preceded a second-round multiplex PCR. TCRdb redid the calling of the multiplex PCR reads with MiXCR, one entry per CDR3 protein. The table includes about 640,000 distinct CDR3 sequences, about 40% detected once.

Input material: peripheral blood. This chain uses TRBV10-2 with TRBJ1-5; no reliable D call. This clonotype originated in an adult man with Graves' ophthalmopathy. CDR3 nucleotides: TGCGCCAGCAGTGATAGTGGCCGCAATCAGCCCCAGCATTTT. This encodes CASSDSGRNQPQHF.